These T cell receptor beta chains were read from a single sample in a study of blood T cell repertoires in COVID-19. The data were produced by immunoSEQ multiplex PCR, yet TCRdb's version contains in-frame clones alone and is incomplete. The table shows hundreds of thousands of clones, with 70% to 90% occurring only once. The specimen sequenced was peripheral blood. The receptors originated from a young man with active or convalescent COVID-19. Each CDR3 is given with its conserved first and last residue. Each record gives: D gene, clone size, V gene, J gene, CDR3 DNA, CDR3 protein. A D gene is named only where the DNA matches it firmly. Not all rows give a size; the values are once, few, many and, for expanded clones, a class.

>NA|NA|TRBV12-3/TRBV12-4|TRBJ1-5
TGTGCCAGCAGTTTTTCAACACAGCCCCAGCATTTT
CASSFSTQPQHF
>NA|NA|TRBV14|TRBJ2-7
TGTGCCAGCAGCCAAGAACCGGGACTGCGCTACGAGCAGTACTTC
CASSQEPGLRYEQYF
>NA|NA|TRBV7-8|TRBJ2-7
TGTGCCAGCAGCCCCGGCCCAAACAGGGTAGGAGAGCAGTACTTC
CASSPGPNRVGEQYF
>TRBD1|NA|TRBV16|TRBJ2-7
TGTGCCAGCAGCCTTACCGCGGGACAGGGGGCCAACCGGCAGTACTTC
CASSLTAGQGANRQYF
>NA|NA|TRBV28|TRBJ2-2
TGTGCCAGCAGTCCAATTACAGCGAACACCGGGGAGCTGTTTTTT
CASSPITANTGELFF
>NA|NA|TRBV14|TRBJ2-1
TGTGCCAGCAGCCCATTAAATCACAGGCGCGGCAATGAGCAGTTCTTC
CASSPLNHRRGNEQFF
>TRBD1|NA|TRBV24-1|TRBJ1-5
TGTGCGACGGGACAGTACAATCAGCCCCAGCATTTT
CATGQYNQPQHF
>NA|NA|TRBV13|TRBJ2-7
TGTGCCAGCAGCTTATCCCTAGTTTACGAGCAGTACTTC
CASSLSLVYEQYF
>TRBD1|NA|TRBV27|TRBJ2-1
TGTGCCAGCAGGGGACGGACAGGGGGGCAGTTCTTC
CASRGRTGGQFF
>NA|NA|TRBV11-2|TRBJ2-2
TGTGCCAGCAGCTTACGTAGCGTCAACACCGGGGAGCTGTTTTTT
CASSLRSVNTGELFF
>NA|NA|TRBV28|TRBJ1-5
TGTGCCAGCAGTTTATGGGGTCCCGGAGGATATTATAGCAATCAGCCCCAGCATTTT
CASSLWGPGGYYSNQPQHF
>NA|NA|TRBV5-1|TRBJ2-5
TGCGCCAGCAGCTTGTTTGCTAGCGACGAGACCCAGTACTTC
CASSLFASDETQYF
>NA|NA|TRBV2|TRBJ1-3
TGTGCCAGCAGCATAATGGACAGAATCACTGGAAACACCATATATTTT
CASSIMDRITGNTIYF
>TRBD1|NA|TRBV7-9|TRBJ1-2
TGTGCCAGCAGCCTGGACAGGGGAAGGGATGGCTACACCTTC
CASSLDRGRDGYTF
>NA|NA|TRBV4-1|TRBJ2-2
TGCGCCAGCAGCCAAGGGGCTTTCGGGGAGCTGTTTTTT
CASSQGAFGELFF
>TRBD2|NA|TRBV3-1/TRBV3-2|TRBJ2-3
TGTGCCAGCAGCCAAGTCCTCGGGACTAGCGGGAGGGGAGATACGCAGTATTTT
CASSQVLGTSGRGDTQYF
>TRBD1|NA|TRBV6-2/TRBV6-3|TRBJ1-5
TGTGCCAGCAGTTACTGGCAGGGGGCAGATCAGCCCCAGCATTTT
CASSYWQGADQPQHF
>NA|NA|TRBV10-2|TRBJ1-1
TGCGCCAGCAGTGAGGTCCGACAGGTGGGGAACACTGAAGCTTTCTTT
CASSEVRQVGNTEAFF
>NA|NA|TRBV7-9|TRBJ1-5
TGTGCCAGCAGCCGAGGAAGTAACGAAGGGCCCCAGCATTTT
CASSRGSNEGPQHF
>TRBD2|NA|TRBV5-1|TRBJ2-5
TGCGCCAGCAGCGGAAAGAGCGGGAGTGGGGAGACCCAGTACTTC
CASSGKSGSGETQYF
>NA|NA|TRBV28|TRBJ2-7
TGTGCCAGCAGTTTATACGGCGAGGGTAAAGAGCAGTACTTC
CASSLYGEGKEQYF
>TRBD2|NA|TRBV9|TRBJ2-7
TGTGCCAGCAGCCATCCTTCGAGCGAGACAGGCCTTTTAAGCGGGAGCTACGAGCAGTACTTC
CASSHPSSETGLLSGSYEQYF
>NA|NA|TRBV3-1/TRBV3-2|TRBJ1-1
TGTGCCAGCAGCGGTAAACCCATCGGGAGGGGAATCACTGAAGCTTTCTTT
CASSGKPIGRGITEAFF
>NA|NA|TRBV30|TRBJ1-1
TGTGCCTGGAGTCGGTATGCAGGCCCGGCGAGGAGGATCGCTGAAGCTTTCTTT
CAWSRYAGPARRIAEAFF
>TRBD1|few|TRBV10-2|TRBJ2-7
TGCGCCAGCAGTGAACTCCGGGACAGCTACGAGCAGTACTTC
CASSELRDSYEQYF
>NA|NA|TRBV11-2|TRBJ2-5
TGTGCCAGCAGCTTAGGTACCCTACTGTACCAAGAGACCCAGTACTTC
CASSLGTLLYQETQYF
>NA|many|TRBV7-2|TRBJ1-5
TGTGCCAGCAGCTTATGGACGGGAGATCAGCCCCAGCATTTT
CASSLWTGDQPQHF
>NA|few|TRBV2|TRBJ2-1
TGTGCCAGCCGAGCGGGCCCTCCTTACAATGAGCAGTTCTTC
CASRAGPPYNEQFF
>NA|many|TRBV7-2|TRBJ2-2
TGTGCCAGCAGCTTAGCCCTAGGCGTAGGGGAGGCCGGGGAGCTGTTTTTT
CASSLALGVGEAGELFF
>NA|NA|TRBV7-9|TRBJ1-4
TGTGCCAGTAAACCTCGCTCAGGAGAAAAACTGTTTTTT
CASKPRSGEKLFF
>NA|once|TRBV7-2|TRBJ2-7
TGTGCCAGCAGCTTAGTCGACATTAGCTACGAGCAGTACTTC
CASSLVDISYEQYF